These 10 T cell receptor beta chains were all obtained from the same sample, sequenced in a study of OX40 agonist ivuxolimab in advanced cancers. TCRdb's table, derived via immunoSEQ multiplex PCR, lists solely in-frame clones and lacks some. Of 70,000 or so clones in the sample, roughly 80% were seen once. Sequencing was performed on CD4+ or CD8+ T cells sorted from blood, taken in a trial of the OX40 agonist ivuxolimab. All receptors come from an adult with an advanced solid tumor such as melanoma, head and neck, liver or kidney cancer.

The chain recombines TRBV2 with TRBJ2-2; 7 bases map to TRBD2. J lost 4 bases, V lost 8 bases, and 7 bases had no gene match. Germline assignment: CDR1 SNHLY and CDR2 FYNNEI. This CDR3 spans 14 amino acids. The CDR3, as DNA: TGTGCCAGCTCCGAGACTAGCATCACCGGGGAGCTGTTTTTT. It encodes CASSETSITGELFF. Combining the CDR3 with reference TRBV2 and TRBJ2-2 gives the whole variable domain EPEVTQTPSHQVTQMGQEVILRCVPISNHLYFYWYRQILGQKVEFLVSFYNNEISEKSEIFDDQFSVERPDGSNFTLKIRSTKLEDSAMYFCASSETSITGELFFGEGSRLTVL.

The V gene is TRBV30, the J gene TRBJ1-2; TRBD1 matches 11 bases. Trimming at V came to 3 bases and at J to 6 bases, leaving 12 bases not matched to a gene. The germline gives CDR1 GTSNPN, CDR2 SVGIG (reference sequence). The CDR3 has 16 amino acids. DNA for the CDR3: TGTGCCTGGAGCCTATTCCGGGACAGGGGGAGGGATGGCTACACCTTC. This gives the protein CAWSLFRDRGRDGYTF.

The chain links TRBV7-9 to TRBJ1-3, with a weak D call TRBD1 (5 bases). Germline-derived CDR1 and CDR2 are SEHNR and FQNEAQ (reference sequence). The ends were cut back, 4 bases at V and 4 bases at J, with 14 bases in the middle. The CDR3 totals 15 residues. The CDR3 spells CASSSRGGAGNTIYF. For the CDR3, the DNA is TGTGCCAGCAGCTCCCGCGGGGGAGCGGGAAACACCATATATTTT.

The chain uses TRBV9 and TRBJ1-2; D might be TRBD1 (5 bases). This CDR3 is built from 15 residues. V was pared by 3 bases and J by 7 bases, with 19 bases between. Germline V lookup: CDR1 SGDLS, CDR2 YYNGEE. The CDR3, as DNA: TGTGCCAGCAGCGAGCCCTCCATGGGGCGCGGTGGCTACACCTTC. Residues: CASSEPSMGRGGYTF. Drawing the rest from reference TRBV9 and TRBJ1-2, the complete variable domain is DSGVTQTPKHLITATGQRVTLRCSPRSGDLSVYWYQQSLDQGLQFLIQYYNGEERAKGNILERFSAQQFPDLHSELNLSSLELGDSALYFCASSEPSMGRGGYTFGSGTRLTVV.

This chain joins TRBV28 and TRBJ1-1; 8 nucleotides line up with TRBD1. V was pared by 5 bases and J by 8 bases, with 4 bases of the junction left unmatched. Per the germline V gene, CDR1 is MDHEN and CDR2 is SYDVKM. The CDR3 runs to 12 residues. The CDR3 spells CASSTGQGEAFF. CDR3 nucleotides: TGTGCCAGCAGTACTGGACAGGGCGAAGCTTTCTTT.

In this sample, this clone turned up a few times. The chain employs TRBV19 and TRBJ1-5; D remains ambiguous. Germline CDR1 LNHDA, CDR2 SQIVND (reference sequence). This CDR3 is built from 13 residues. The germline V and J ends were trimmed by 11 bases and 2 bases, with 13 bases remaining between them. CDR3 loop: CAVKREGNQPQHF. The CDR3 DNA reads TGTGCCGTAAAGAGGGAAGGCAATCAGCCCCAGCATTTT.

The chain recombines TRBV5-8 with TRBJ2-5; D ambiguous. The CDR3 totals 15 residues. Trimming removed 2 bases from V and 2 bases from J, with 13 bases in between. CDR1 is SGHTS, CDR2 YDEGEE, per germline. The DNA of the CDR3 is TGTGCCAGCAGCTTACACTGGCCCCAACAAGAGACCCAGTACTTC. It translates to CASSLHWPQQETQYF.

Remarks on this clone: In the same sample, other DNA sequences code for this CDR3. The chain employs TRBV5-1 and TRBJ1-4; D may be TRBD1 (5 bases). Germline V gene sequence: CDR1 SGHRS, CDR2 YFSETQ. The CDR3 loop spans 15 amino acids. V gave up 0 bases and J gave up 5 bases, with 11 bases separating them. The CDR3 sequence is CASSLGAGGNEKLFF. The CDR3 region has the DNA TGCGCCAGCAGCTTGGGGGCTGGGGGAAATGAAAAACTGTTTTTT.

CDR3 coding DNA: TGTGCCAGCAGCTTAGACGGGGTGAACACCGGGGAGCTGTTTTTT. Protein product: CASSLDGVNTGELFF. The chain carries TRBV7-2 and TRBJ2-2, with D perhaps matching TRBD2 (5 bases). V was pared by 1 base and J by 1 base, with 7 bases between. Germline CDR1 SGHTA, CDR2 FQGNSA. This CDR3 is built from 15 residues.

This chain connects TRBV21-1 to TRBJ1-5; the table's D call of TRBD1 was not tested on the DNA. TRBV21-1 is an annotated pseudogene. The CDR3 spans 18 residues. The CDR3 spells CASLGLGDRGLGNQPQHF. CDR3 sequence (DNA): TGTGCCAGCCTCGGTTTGGGGGACAGGGGGCTCGGCAATCAGCCCCAGCATTTT.